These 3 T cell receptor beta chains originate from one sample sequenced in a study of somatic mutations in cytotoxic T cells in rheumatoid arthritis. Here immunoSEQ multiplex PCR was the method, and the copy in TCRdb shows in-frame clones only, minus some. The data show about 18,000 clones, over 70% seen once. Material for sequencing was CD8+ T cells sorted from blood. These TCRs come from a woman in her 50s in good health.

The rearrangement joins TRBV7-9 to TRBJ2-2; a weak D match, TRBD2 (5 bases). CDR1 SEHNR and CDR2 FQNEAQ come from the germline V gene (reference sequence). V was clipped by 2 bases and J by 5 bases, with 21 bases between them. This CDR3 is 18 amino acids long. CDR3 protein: CASSLIRSVLVITGELFF. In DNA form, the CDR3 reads TGTGCCAGCAGCTTAATCCGATCCGTACTAGTGATTACCGGGGAGCTGTTTTTT.

CDR3 nucleotide sequence: TGTGCCAGCAGCTTGGTACTAGCGGGAGGCCCGGGGGACGAGCAGTACTTC. As protein: CASSLVLAGGPGDEQYF. This chain connects TRBV5-6 to TRBJ2-7; TRBD2 matches 12 bases. This CDR3 region has 17 residues. The germline gives CDR1 SGHDT, CDR2 YYEEEE. J gave up 5 bases and V 0 bases, and 9 bases lay outside the gene matches.

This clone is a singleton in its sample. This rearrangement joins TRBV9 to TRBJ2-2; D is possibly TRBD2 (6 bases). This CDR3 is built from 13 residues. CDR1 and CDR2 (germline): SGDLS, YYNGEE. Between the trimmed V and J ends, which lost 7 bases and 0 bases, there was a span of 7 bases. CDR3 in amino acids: CASAGTNTGELFF. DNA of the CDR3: TGTGCCAGCGCGGGGACGAACACCGGGGAGCTGTTTTTT.